This is a list of T cell receptor beta chains from one sample in a study of T-cell memory formation after mild COVID-19. TCRdb re-derived calls from the 5' RACE reads in MiXCR, one entry per CDR3 protein. The sample has about 350,000 distinct CDR3 sequences; roughly 13% are singletons. The material sequenced was PBMCs or a T cell subset sorted from them (not recorded which). The receptors originated from a man between 18 and 29 years old who had mild COVID-19 (a few samples of this study predate the infection). Cell type and time point are not known. Each CDR3 is given with its conserved first and last residue. The D gene is left open where the match is weak. Not every row has a clone size; where given, it reads once, few, many or a size class.

j_call	clone_size	d_call	v_call	cdr3_aa	cdr3_nt
TRBJ2-2	few	.	TRBV7-6	CASSPRETGELFF	TGTGCCAGCAGCCCCAGGGAGACCGGGGAGCTGTTTTTT
TRBJ2-1	.	TRBD1	TRBV25-1	CASTPGQGRDEQFF	TGTGCCAGCACCCCGGGACAGGGGAGGGATGAGCAGTTCTTC
TRBJ1-1	few	TRBD1	TRBV20-1	CSARKNQGAGTEAFF	TGCAGTGCTAGGAAAAACCAGGGGGCGGGGACTGAAGCTTTCTTT
TRBJ2-1	.	TRBD2	TRBV15	CATSLQSGGAHEQFF	TGTGCCACCAGCCTGCAGAGCGGGGGGGCCCATGAGCAGTTCTTC
TRBJ2-2	few	TRBD1	TRBV2	CASSEGTGFDYTGELFF	TGTGCCAGCAGTGAAGGGACAGGTTTCGATTACACCGGGGAGCTGTTTTTT
TRBJ1-1	.	TRBD1	TRBV2	CASSVDRDEPNTEAFF	TGTGCCAGCAGTGTGGACAGGGACGAACCGAACACTGAAGCTTTCTTT
TRBJ2-3	.	TRBD2	TRBV12-3/TRBV12-4	CASIRSAGGADTQYF	TGTGCCAGCATTAGGTCAGCGGGGGGTGCAGATACGCAGTATTTT
TRBJ2-2	many	.	TRBV5-1	CASSSQGSPGELFF	TGCGCCAGCAGCTCACAGGGAAGTCCCGGGGAGCTGTTTTTT
TRBJ1-3	.	.	TRBV20-1	CSARQEGAGNTIYF	TGCAGTGCTAGGCAAGAGGGGGCTGGAAACACCATATATTTT
TRBJ1-1	.	.	TRBV20-1	CSARDGGGNWGTEAFF	TGCAGTGCTAGAGATGGGGGAGGGAATTGGGGCACTGAAGCTTTCTTT
TRBJ2-5	.	TRBD1	TRBV7-9	CASSLVRFTGGETQYF	TGTGCCAGCAGCTTAGTCCGGTTTACAGGGGGAGAGACCCAGTACTTC
TRBJ2-3	.	.	TRBV18	CASSPWSGTDTQYF	TGTGCCAGCTCACCATGGAGCGGCACAGATACGCAGTATTTT
TRBJ2-3	.	TRBD2	TRBV6-6	CASSRDSRLAGRGTDTQYF	TGTGCCAGCAGTCGGGACAGCCGACTAGCGGGCCGCGGCACAGATACGCAGTATTTT
TRBJ1-5	few	TRBD1	TRBV24-1	CATSEATGVWNQPQHF	TGTGCCACCAGTGAGGCAACAGGGGTTTGGAATCAGCCCCAGCATTTT
TRBJ2-1	.	.	TRBV6-1	CASKAGTVGNEQFF	TGTGCCAGCAAGGCGGGGACAGTGGGGAATGAGCAGTTCTTC
TRBJ2-5	.	TRBD1	TRBV5-1	CASSLRMGQGASETQYF	TGCGCCAGCAGCTTGAGGATGGGACAGGGGGCGTCAGAGACCCAGTACTTC
TRBJ2-1	few	TRBD1	TRBV7-2	CASSRRGGQGGGEQFF	TGTGCCAGCAGCCGACGTGGGGGACAGGGAGGGGGTGAGCAGTTCTTC
TRBJ2-3	few	.	TRBV7-6	CASSLGPAPSTDTQYF	TGTGCCAGCAGCTTAGGGCCAGCCCCTAGCACAGATACGCAGTATTTT
TRBJ2-2	.	.	TRBV28	CASRNQGGELFF	TGTGCCAGCAGAAACCAGGGGGGGGAGCTGTTTTTT
TRBJ2-3	few	.	TRBV7-2	CASSLAGTPAPHTQYF	TGTGCCAGCAGCTTAGCTGGGACCCCAGCCCCTCATACGCAGTATTTT
TRBJ2-1	many	.	TRBV20-1	CSARDPRASVVGEQFF	TGCAGTGCTAGAGATCCGAGGGCTAGCGTGGTGGGTGAGCAGTTCTTC
TRBJ2-3	.	TRBD1	TRBV20-1	CRATGGSTDTQYF	TGCAGGGCTACAGGGGGAAGCACAGATACGCAGTATTTT
TRBJ2-5	few	TRBD2	TRBV7-2	CASSWTSGGPGTQYF	TGTGCCAGCAGCTGGACTAGCGGGGGCCCAGGGACCCAGTACTTC
TRBJ1-4	.	.	TRBV29-1	CSVEEVGEKLFF	TGCAGCGTTGAAGAGGTGGGAGAAAAACTGTTTTTT